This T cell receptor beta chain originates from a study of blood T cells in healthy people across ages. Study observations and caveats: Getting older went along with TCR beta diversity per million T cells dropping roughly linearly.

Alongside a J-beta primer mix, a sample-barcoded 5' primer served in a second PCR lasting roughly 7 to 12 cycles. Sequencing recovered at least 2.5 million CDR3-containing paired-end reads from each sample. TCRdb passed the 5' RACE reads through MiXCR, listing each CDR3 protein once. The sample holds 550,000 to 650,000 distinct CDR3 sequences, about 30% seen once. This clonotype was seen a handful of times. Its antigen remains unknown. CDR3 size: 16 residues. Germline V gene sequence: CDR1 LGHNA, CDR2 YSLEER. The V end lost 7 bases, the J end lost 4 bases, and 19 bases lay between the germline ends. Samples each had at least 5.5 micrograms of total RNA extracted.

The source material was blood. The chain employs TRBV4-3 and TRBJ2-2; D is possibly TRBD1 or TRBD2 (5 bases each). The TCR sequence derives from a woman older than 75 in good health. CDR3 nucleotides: TGCGCCAGCACCCCGGGACCTAGCAGGAGCACCGGGGAGCTGTTTTTT. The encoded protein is CASTPGPSRSTGELFF.